These T cell receptor beta chains were read from a single sample in a study of blood T cells in healthy people across ages. Using its own MiXCR run on the 5' RACE reads, TCRdb lists one record per CDR3 protein. The repertoire holds over 600,000 distinct CDR3 sequences, with 20% to 25% as singletons. The sequenced sample consisted of blood. These receptors were collected from a man between 65 and 85 years old in good health. CDR3s include the opening cysteine and the closing phenylalanine or tryptophan. A D gene is named only where the DNA matches it firmly. Clone size is stated in some rows and not others, as once, few, many or a class when expanded.

J gene: TRBJ1-6; D gene: .; clone size: few; V gene: TRBV4-3; CDR3 DNA: TGCGCCAGCAGCCAGCTGGATAGGGGAGAAAATTCACCCCTCCACTTT; CDR3 protein: CASSQLDRGENSPLHF
J gene: TRBJ1-5; D gene: TRBD1; clone size: .; V gene: TRBV19; CDR3 DNA: TGTGCCAGTAGTGGGGGAGACAGGGGGGGCAATCAGCCCCAGCATTTT; CDR3 protein: CASSGGDRGGNQPQHF
J gene: TRBJ1-1; D gene: .; clone size: few; V gene: TRBV20-1; CDR3 DNA: TGCAGTGCTATCCAAGGAAACACTGAAGCTTTCTTT; CDR3 protein: CSAIQGNTEAFF
J gene: TRBJ1-4; D gene: .; clone size: .; V gene: TRBV29-1; CDR3 DNA: TGCAGCGTTTCCAGGGGAGAAAAACTGTTTTTT; CDR3 protein: CSVSRGEKLFF
J gene: TRBJ2-1; D gene: TRBD2; clone size: few; V gene: TRBV11-2; CDR3 DNA: TGCGCCAGCAGCCCGCGGACTAGCGGGAGTGTCTATGAGCAGTTCTTC; CDR3 protein: CASSPRTSGSVYEQFF
J gene: TRBJ1-2; D gene: TRBD1; clone size: few; V gene: TRBV6-7; CDR3 DNA: TGTGCCAGCAGTGCGACCGGGACAGACTATGGCTACACCTTC; CDR3 protein: CASSATGTDYGYTF
J gene: TRBJ2-3; D gene: TRBD2; clone size: .; V gene: TRBV7-8; CDR3 DNA: TGTGCCAGCAGCTATAAAGCGGGAGCGGGCACAGATACGCAGTATTTT; CDR3 protein: CASSYKAGAGTDTQYF
J gene: TRBJ1-3; D gene: .; clone size: .; V gene: TRBV2; CDR3 DNA: TGTGCCAGCAGTGAAGCCAGGGTAGCAAACACCATATATTTT; CDR3 protein: CASSEARVANTIYF
J gene: TRBJ2-5; D gene: .; clone size: few; V gene: TRBV27; CDR3 DNA: TGTGCCAGCAGTTTAGGCACGACAGGGACCCAGTACTTC; CDR3 protein: CASSLGTTGTQYF
J gene: TRBJ1-2; D gene: .; clone size: .; V gene: TRBV12-3/TRBV12-4; CDR3 DNA: TGTGCCCGCAGTTTGCCCCGGCCGGCCAACTATGGCTACACCTTC; CDR3 protein: CARSLPRPANYGYTF
J gene: TRBJ2-1; D gene: TRBD1; clone size: few; V gene: TRBV6-6; CDR3 DNA: TGTGCCAGCAGTAACAGGGGGCAAAGGGACAATGAGCAGTTCTTC; CDR3 protein: CASSNRGQRDNEQFF
J gene: TRBJ1-1; D gene: .; clone size: few; V gene: TRBV2; CDR3 DNA: TGTGCCAGCAGTGAAGCCCCCAGCCGAAGTAACACTGAAGCTTTCTTT; CDR3 protein: CASSEAPSRSNTEAFF
J gene: TRBJ1-2; D gene: TRBD1; clone size: few; V gene: TRBV6-5; CDR3 DNA: TGTGCCAGCAGTCCCCGAGCAGGGGGCTCGAGTGGCTACACCTTC; CDR3 protein: CASSPRAGGSSGYTF
J gene: TRBJ2-1; D gene: TRBD1; clone size: few; V gene: TRBV12-3/TRBV12-4; CDR3 DNA: TGTGCCAGCACTCCCGGACAGGGATACAATGAGCAGTTCTTC; CDR3 protein: CASTPGQGYNEQFF
J gene: TRBJ2-4; D gene: TRBD1; clone size: few; V gene: TRBV9; CDR3 DNA: TGTGCCAGCAGCCCAGGACAGGGGCAAAACATTCAGTACTTC; CDR3 protein: CASSPGQGQNIQYF
J gene: TRBJ2-7; D gene: TRBD2; clone size: .; V gene: TRBV4-2; CDR3 DNA: TGTGCCAGCAGCCAAGGTCTGGAGCGGGGACCCTACGAGCAGTACTTC; CDR3 protein: CASSQGLERGPYEQYF
J gene: TRBJ2-7; D gene: TRBD1; clone size: .; V gene: TRBV2; CDR3 DNA: TGTGCCAGCAGTCGGCTGGGACAGAACTCCTACGAGCAGTACTTC; CDR3 protein: CASSRLGQNSYEQYF
J gene: TRBJ2-1; D gene: .; clone size: .; V gene: TRBV7-2; CDR3 DNA: TGTGCCAGCAGCTTAGTTTACCGGGACAATGAGCAGTTCTTC; CDR3 protein: CASSLVYRDNEQFF
J gene: TRBJ2-7; D gene: .; clone size: .; V gene: TRBV6-2/TRBV6-3; CDR3 DNA: TGTGCCAGCGCTCCCCGCGCGGGACCTGGGGTTTCCTACGAGCAGTACTTC; CDR3 protein: CASAPRAGPGVSYEQYF
J gene: TRBJ2-3; D gene: .; clone size: .; V gene: TRBV3-1; CDR3 DNA: TGTGCCAGCAGCCAAGGTTCGCGGGCAGATACGCAGTATTTT; CDR3 protein: CASSQGSRADTQYF
J gene: TRBJ2-6; D gene: .; clone size: .; V gene: TRBV6-1; CDR3 DNA: TGTGCCAACCGGGACACCTCTTCTGGGGCCAACGTCCTGACTTTC; CDR3 protein: CANRDTSSGANVLTF
J gene: TRBJ2-5; D gene: .; clone size: .; V gene: TRBV6-5; CDR3 DNA: TGTGCCAGCAGTTACGGTTCGAGTCTATGGGAGACCCAGTACTTC; CDR3 protein: CASSYGSSLWETQYF
J gene: TRBJ2-4; D gene: .; clone size: .; V gene: TRBV7-4; CDR3 DNA: TGTGCCAGCAGCTTAGTAGGGTTGGTCAAAAACATTCAGTACTTC; CDR3 protein: CASSLVGLVKNIQYF
J gene: TRBJ2-3; D gene: .; clone size: .; V gene: TRBV20-1; CDR3 DNA: TGCAGTGCTAGCAAGGGGTGGGCACGAACAGATACGCAGTATTTT; CDR3 protein: CSASKGWARTDTQYF
J gene: TRBJ1-6; D gene: .; clone size: .; V gene: TRBV6-6; CDR3 DNA: TGTGCCAGCAGTTACTCGCCAGGTGACTCACCCCTCCACTTT; CDR3 protein: CASSYSPGDSPLHF
J gene: TRBJ2-2; D gene: TRBD2; clone size: .; V gene: TRBV12-3/TRBV12-4; CDR3 DNA: TGTGCCAGCAGGAGACTAGCGGGAGGCCCTACGAACACCGGGGAGCTGTTTTTT; CDR3 protein: CASRRLAGGPTNTGELFF
J gene: TRBJ2-3; D gene: TRBD1; clone size: few; V gene: TRBV18; CDR3 DNA: TGTGCCAGCTCACCACAGGGGGCGAGTGCAGATACGCAGTATTTT; CDR3 protein: CASSPQGASADTQYF
J gene: TRBJ2-7; D gene: .; clone size: .; V gene: TRBV6-1; CDR3 DNA: TGTGCCAGCAGTGAAGGTGGGCTAGCCAGATACGAGCAGTACTTC; CDR3 protein: CASSEGGLARYEQYF
J gene: TRBJ2-7; D gene: TRBD2; clone size: .; V gene: TRBV28; CDR3 DNA: TGTGCCAGCAGTTTGCTAGCGGGAGAAAGGTCCTACGAGCAGTACTTC; CDR3 protein: CASSLLAGERSYEQYF
J gene: TRBJ2-3; D gene: .; clone size: few; V gene: TRBV20-1; CDR3 DNA: TGCAGTGCTAGCGTAAAAAGCGCCGATACGCAGTATTTT; CDR3 protein: CSASVKSADTQYF
J gene: TRBJ1-5; D gene: .; clone size: .; V gene: TRBV11-2; CDR3 DNA: TGTGCCAGCAGCCCCGACAAAAATCAGCCCCAGCATTTT; CDR3 protein: CASSPDKNQPQHF
J gene: TRBJ1-6; D gene: .; clone size: .; V gene: TRBV10-2; CDR3 DNA: TGCGCCAGCAGACCTGGTGGAGGGGGCTCCTATAATTCACCCCTCCACTTT; CDR3 protein: CASRPGGGGSYNSPLHF
J gene: TRBJ2-4; D gene: .; clone size: few; V gene: TRBV11-2; CDR3 DNA: TGTGCCAGCAGCTTAGACAGGTCCGGCATAAACATTCAGTACTTC; CDR3 protein: CASSLDRSGINIQYF
J gene: TRBJ2-5; D gene: TRBD2; clone size: .; V gene: TRBV29-1; CDR3 DNA: TGCAGCGTAAGCGGACTAGCTGACGATGAGACCCAGTACTTC; CDR3 protein: CSVSGLADDETQYF
J gene: TRBJ2-6; D gene: .; clone size: .; V gene: TRBV20-1; CDR3 DNA: TGCAGTGCTAGGCCGGCTGGGGCCAACGTCCTGACTTTC; CDR3 protein: CSARPAGANVLTF
J gene: TRBJ2-5; D gene: .; clone size: few; V gene: TRBV7-8; CDR3 DNA: TGTGCCAGCAGTGTAGGCCCCGCGAGTACGGCGTCCCAGTACTTC; CDR3 protein: CASSVGPASTASQYF
J gene: TRBJ2-7; D gene: TRBD2; clone size: few; V gene: TRBV5-5; CDR3 DNA: TGTGCCAGCACATGGGAGGGGTCGTCCCCCTACGAGCAGTACTTC; CDR3 protein: CASTWEGSSPYEQYF
J gene: TRBJ2-2; D gene: TRBD1; clone size: few; V gene: TRBV12-3/TRBV12-4; CDR3 DNA: TGTGCCAGCAGATTACAGGGGGCGAACACCGGGGAGCTGTTTTTT; CDR3 protein: CASRLQGANTGELFF
J gene: TRBJ2-2; D gene: .; clone size: .; V gene: TRBV27; CDR3 DNA: TGTGCCAGCAGTTTCGCGGGGCTCTCGGGCACCGGGCAGCTGTTTTTT; CDR3 protein: CASSFAGLSGTGQLFF
J gene: TRBJ2-5; D gene: .; clone size: few; V gene: TRBV20-1; CDR3 DNA: TGCAGTGCTTTTCCGGGCCAGGCGAGGGAGACCCAGTACTTC; CDR3 protein: CSAFPGQARETQYF
J gene: TRBJ2-2; D gene: .; clone size: .; V gene: TRBV6-5; CDR3 DNA: TGTGCCAGCAGTTACCAGGGGAACCCCGGGGAGCTGTTTTTT; CDR3 protein: CASSYQGNPGELFF
J gene: TRBJ2-7; D gene: TRBD2; clone size: many; V gene: TRBV3-1; CDR3 DNA: TGTGCCAGCCGGGGGACTAGCGGGAGTTACGAGCAGTACTTC; CDR3 protein: CASRGTSGSYEQYF